This is a list of T cell receptor beta chains from one sample in a study of Graves' ophthalmopathy and Graves' hyperthyroidism. TCRdb used MiXCR to reprocess the multiplex PCR reads, holding one entry per CDR3 protein. The table lists around 1,200,000 distinct CDR3 sequences, roughly 35% of them singletons. Sequencing was done on a sample of peripheral blood or thyroid tissue (not recorded which). Receptors originate from an adult man with Graves' hyperthyroidism. Each CDR3 is given with its conserved first and last residue. Each record gives: clone size, CDR3 length, J gene, D gene, V gene, CDR3 DNA, CDR3 protein. A D gene is named only where the DNA matches it firmly. The size entry is marked missing in some rows and otherwise reads once, few, many or a size class.

clone size: .
CDR3 length: 15
J gene: TRBJ2-3
D gene: .
V gene: TRBV7-9
CDR3 DNA: TGTGCCAGCAGCTCCAGTGGCAGCCACACAGATACGCAGTATTTT
CDR3 protein: CASSSSGSHTDTQYF

clone size: .
CDR3 length: 15
J gene: TRBJ1-1
D gene: TRBD1
V gene: TRBV5-1
CDR3 DNA: TGCGCCAGCAGGCGAGGGACAGGGGCTGACACTGAAGCTTTCTTT
CDR3 protein: CASRRGTGADTEAFF

clone size: many
CDR3 length: 12
J gene: TRBJ1-3
D gene: .
V gene: TRBV12-3/TRBV12-4
CDR3 DNA: TGTGCCAGCAGGAACAGGGTTGACACCATATATTTT
CDR3 protein: CASRNRVDTIYF

clone size: .
CDR3 length: 14
J gene: TRBJ2-7
D gene: .
V gene: TRBV4-3
CDR3 DNA: TGTGCCAGCAGCCAAGGGACTGAACCCTACGAGCAGTACTTC
CDR3 protein: CASSQGTEPYEQYF

clone size: many
CDR3 length: 12
J gene: TRBJ1-1
D gene: .
V gene: TRBV7-9
CDR3 DNA: TGTGCCAGCAGCCCGTTAAGAACTGAAGCTTTCTTT
CDR3 protein: CASSPLRTEAFF

clone size: .
CDR3 length: 13
J gene: TRBJ2-2
D gene: .
V gene: TRBV28
CDR3 DNA: TGTGCCAGCAGTCCAACAGTTACCGGGGAGCTGTTTTTT
CDR3 protein: CASSPTVTGELFF

clone size: many
CDR3 length: 15
J gene: TRBJ1-5
D gene: TRBD1
V gene: TRBV7-9
CDR3 DNA: TGTGCCAGCAGCCCCGGTCGAGGGGGCGTTCAGCCCCAGCATTTT
CDR3 protein: CASSPGRGGVQPQHF

clone size: few
CDR3 length: 16
J gene: TRBJ2-5
D gene: TRBD2
V gene: TRBV7-2
CDR3 DNA: TGTGCCAGCAGCCCTCGGACTAGCGGGGGACAAGAGGCCCAGTACTTC
CDR3 protein: CASSPRTSGGQEAQYF

clone size: .
CDR3 length: 13
J gene: TRBJ1-5
D gene: .
V gene: TRBV7-9
CDR3 DNA: TGTGCCAGCACCCTCCGTCCGCGTCAGCCCCAGCATTTT
CDR3 protein: CASTLRPRQPQHF

clone size: .
CDR3 length: 14
J gene: TRBJ2-7
D gene: .
V gene: TRBV20-1
CDR3 DNA: TGCAGTGCTAGTCTTCTAGCTCCGTTCTACGAGCAGTACTTC
CDR3 protein: CSASLLAPFYEQYF

clone size: few
CDR3 length: 14
J gene: TRBJ1-1
D gene: .
V gene: TRBV5-6
CDR3 DNA: TGTGCCAGCAGCTGGCCCAGCATGAACACTGAAGCTTTCTTT
CDR3 protein: CASSWPSMNTEAFF

clone size: few
CDR3 length: 11
J gene: TRBJ1-2
D gene: TRBD1
V gene: TRBV30
CDR3 DNA: TGTGCCTGGGGACAGGTGGAAGGCTACACCTTC
CDR3 protein: CAWGQVEGYTF

clone size: many
CDR3 length: 14
J gene: TRBJ2-2
D gene: .
V gene: TRBV5-4
CDR3 DNA: TGTGCCAGCAGCTTGGCACAGGGAGGCGGGGAGCTGTTTTTT
CDR3 protein: CASSLAQGGGELFF

clone size: .
CDR3 length: 18
J gene: TRBJ2-7
D gene: TRBD1
V gene: TRBV7-9
CDR3 DNA: TGTGCCAGCAATGTGGGACAGGGGTCTGGGGGATACTCCTACGAGCAGTACTTC
CDR3 protein: CASNVGQGSGGYSYEQYF

clone size: few
CDR3 length: 16
J gene: TRBJ2-5
D gene: TRBD1
V gene: TRBV6-1
CDR3 DNA: TGTGCCAGCAGTGCTACACCGGGGACAGGGCAAGAGACCCAGTACTTC
CDR3 protein: CASSATPGTGQETQYF

clone size: few
CDR3 length: 16
J gene: TRBJ1-6
D gene: .
V gene: TRBV9
CDR3 DNA: TGTGCCAGCAGCCCCGTGGGGAGCTCCTATAATTCACCCCTCCACTTT
CDR3 protein: CASSPVGSSYNSPLHF

clone size: many
CDR3 length: 15
J gene: TRBJ1-2
D gene: .
V gene: TRBV7-2
CDR3 DNA: TGTGCCAGCAGCTTAAGAACCTCGGGGGGACGTGGCTACACCTTC
CDR3 protein: CASSLRTSGGRGYTF

clone size: few
CDR3 length: 15
J gene: TRBJ2-5
D gene: .
V gene: TRBV20-1
CDR3 DNA: TGCAGTGCTAGCCCCCAAAACACTAGAAAAGAGACCCAGTACTTC
CDR3 protein: CSASPQNTRKETQYF

clone size: .
CDR3 length: 14
J gene: TRBJ1-5
D gene: TRBD1
V gene: TRBV10-3
CDR3 DNA: TGTGCCATCAGTGGGGACAGGGGCAATCAGCCCCAGCATTTT
CDR3 protein: CAISGDRGNQPQHF